The entry below gives a single T cell receptor beta chain sequence along with its context. The source of the sample is a study of blood T cells in healthy people across ages. In the study overall: The capture of about one barcoded beta molecule per two T cells was achieved by template switching.

V lost 0 bases and J lost 10, with 10 bases in between. The CDR3 length is 12 residues. The V gene's germline CDR1 is SGHTA and CDR2 FQGNSA. Each sample yielded at least 5 micrograms of PBMC total RNA. Then a second PCR, running roughly 6 to 12 cycles, was carried out with a sample-barcoded 5' primer and a J-beta primer mix. One entry per CDR3 protein, called by TCRdb with MiXCR from the 5' RACE reads. The repertoire has about 1.6 million distinct CDR3 sequences, about 31% of them found once; the top ten carry approximately 10%. The V gene is TRBV7-2, the J gene TRBJ2-7, with D hard to call. Input material: blood. The receptor comes from a woman aged 25 to 45 in good health. For the CDR3, the DNA is TGTGCCAGCAGCTTAGCAGTTTGGGCCCAGTACTTC. Residues: CASSLAVWAQYF.